Listed here are 5 T cell receptor beta chains from one sample, sequenced in a study of T cells expressing NK-cell markers. TCRdb re-called the 5' RACE reads and catalogs CDR3 proteins one per entry, DNA excluded. Its table records over 150,000 distinct CDR3 sequences. The sequencing input was blood T cells: a sorted CD56 or NKG2C T cell subset, CD4+ or CD8+ T cells, or bulk PBMC T cells (not recorded which). Receptors originate from a woman aged 50 to 65 in good health.

CDR3 sequence: CASSQKVPTWDTQYF. This rearrangement joins TRBV4-1 to TRBJ2-3. The germline CDR1 and CDR2 sequences are MGHRA and YSYEKL. The CDR3 is 15 amino acids.

This sequence joins TRBV7-6 and TRBJ2-1; TCRdb names TRBD2, which stays unverified in the absence of DNA. Germline-derived CDR1 and CDR2 are SGHVS and FNYEAQ. This CDR3 contains 15 residues. The CDR3 spells CASSFYTPDGGEQFF.

This sequence joins TRBV3-1 and TRBJ2-4; the TCRdb call, TRBD1, lacks DNA for checking. CDR1 LGHDT and CDR2 YNNKEL come from the germline V gene (reference sequence). This CDR3 contains 16 residues. The CDR3 protein is CASSPTANSGPNIQYF.

The J gene is TRBJ2-2, the V gene TRBV5-1; TCRdb reports TRBD1, a call that lacks DNA to check it against. The CDR3 covers 17 residues. CDR1 SGHRS and CDR2 YFSETQ come from the germline V gene. The CDR3 is CASSGGTMDHNTGELFF.

This chain uses TRBV21-1 with TRBJ2-2; TCRdb's D call of TRBD2 is untestable without DNA. TRBV21-1 is annotated as a pseudogene. This CDR3 region has 16 residues. The CDR3 is CASTSWTSGYTGELFF.